Below are 23 T cell receptor beta chains sequenced from a single sample in a study of blood T cell repertoires in COVID-19. The method was immunoSEQ multiplex PCR; TCRdb's version includes in-frame clones alone and lacks a portion of them. The sample has about 320,000 clones, 89% seen once; the top ten hold about 6.8%. The specimen was peripheral blood. The receptors were gathered from a man aged 18 to 35 who had recovered from COVID-19.

This chain connects TRBV29-1 to TRBJ1-3, with D unresolved. Deletions cut 5 bases from V and 8 bases from J, with 13 bases between. The germline V gene has CDR1 SQVTM and CDR2 ANQGSEA. This CDR3 contains 12 residues. The CDR3 sequence is CSVRLAGDTIYF. CDR3 DNA sequence: TGCAGCGTTAGGCTTGCGGGAGACACCATATATTTT.

This chain joins TRBV11-3 and TRBJ2-3, with TRBD2 matching over 9 bases. CDR1 is SGHNT and CDR2 is YENEEA in the germline V gene. This CDR3 comprises 15 residues. J lost 6 bases, V lost 4 bases, and 8 bases had no gene match. The CDR3 region has the DNA TGTGCCAGCAGCTCCCCTGCGGGAGGGGTGGATACGCAGTATTTT. Translated, it gives CASSSPAGGVDTQYF.

Comment on this clone: At one boundary the junction diverges from the germline segment, which might be a read error. The same CDR3 can be traced to other DNA sequences in this sample. The rearrangement links TRBV19 to TRBJ1-1; D remains unclear. Germline V gene data show CDR1 as LNHDA and CDR2 as SQIVND (reference sequence). The CDR3 loop spans 13 amino acids. DNA for the CDR3: TGTGCCAGTAGTATAGGTATGAACACCGAAGCTTTCTTT. Its translation: CASSIGMNTEAFF.

The chain uses TRBV5-4 and TRBJ1-1; TRBD1 agrees at 10 bases. J was trimmed by 1 base and V by 3 bases; bases with no gene match: 9. The V gene's germline CDR1 is SGHNT and CDR2 YYREEE (reference sequence). This CDR3 contains 17 residues. In DNA form, the CDR3 reads TGTGCCAGCAGCTCCCGACAGGGGGCTAAGTCGAACACTGAAGCTTTCTTT. Translating gives CASSSRQGAKSNTEAFF. The full variable domain, with the rest looked up from reference TRBV5-4 and TRBJ1-1, is ETGVTQSPTHLIKTRGQQVTLRCSSQSGHNTVSWYQQALGQGPQFIFQYYREEENGRGNFPPRFSGLQFPNYSSELNVNALELDDSALYLCASSSRQGAKSNTEAFFGQGTRLTVV.

The CDR3 loop is CASSLVSLAGGPETQYF. Written as DNA, the CDR3 is TGTGCCAGCAGCTTAGTGAGTCTAGCGGGAGGGCCGGAGACCCAGTACTTC. The chain has TRBV7-9 and TRBJ2-5; 12 bases are shared with TRBD2. V shed 1 base and J 5 bases; nucleotides not matched to a gene: 8. This CDR3 has 17 residues. CDR1 and CDR2 (germline): SEHNR, FQNEAQ (reference sequence).

This clone showed up just once. In nucleotides, the CDR3 is TGTGCCAGCAGCCCGTTCGGGGAGAACACTGAAGCTTTCTTT. Residues: CASSPFGENTEAFF. V is TRBV11-3 and J is TRBJ1-1; D call uncertain. The CDR3 spans 14 residues. Germline assignment: CDR1 SGHNT and CDR2 YENEEA. With 5 bases removed from V and 1 base from J, the gap between germline ends came to 11 bases.

The chain is built from TRBV6-5 and TRBJ2-2, with 8 nucleotides matching TRBD2. CDR1 and CDR2 (germline): MNHEY, SVGAGI. V was clipped by 10 bases and J by 1 base; unmatched bases: 5. CDR3 length: 14 amino acids. The CDR3 is CATLSGGNTGELFF. CDR3 in DNA: TGTGCCACCTTAAGCGGGGGGAACACCGGGGAGCTGTTTTTT.

The V gene is TRBV5-1, the J gene TRBJ2-1; TRBD2 matches at 9 bases. V dropped 4 bases and J dropped 0; count of bases not matched to a gene: 5. This CDR3 comprises 16 residues. CDR1 is SGHRS and CDR2 is YFSETQ in the germline V gene. This CDR3 is CASSQEAGGSYNEQFF. The CDR3 DNA follows: TGCGCCAGCAGCCAGGAAGCGGGAGGCTCCTACAATGAGCAGTTCTTC.

The genes are TRBV27 and TRBJ1-1; 7 positions match TRBD1. This CDR3 contains 14 residues. V gave up 4 bases and J gave up 1 base; unmatched junction bases: 3. Per the germline V gene, CDR1 is MNHEY and CDR2 is SMNVEV (reference sequence). Here the CDR3 reads CASSSAGGNTEAFF. CDR3 DNA: TGTGCCAGCAGTTCGGCAGGGGGGAACACTGAAGCTTTCTTT.

The chain is built from TRBV19 and TRBJ2-7; 7 bases agree with TRBD1. CDR3 length equals 12 residues. Germline V gene sequence: CDR1 LNHDA, CDR2 SQIVND (reference sequence). V dropped 1 base and J dropped 9; count of bases not matched to a gene: 3. CDR3 DNA: TGTGCCAGTAGTATAGTTGGGGACAGGCAGTACTTC. Protein: CASSIVGDRQYF.

The chain is built from TRBV4-1 and TRBJ1-5, with TRBD1 identical over 8 bases. V dropped 1 base and J dropped 4; count of bases not matched to a gene: 6. Looked up from germline, CDR1 is MGHRA and CDR2 is YSYEKL. The CDR3 length is 16 residues. Here the CDR3 reads CASSQAVQGANQPQHF. The CDR3 DNA follows: TGCGCCAGCAGCCAAGCCGTTCAGGGGGCGAATCAGCCCCAGCATTTT.

V gene TRBV25-1 combines with J gene TRBJ2-5; maybe TRBD1 (6 bases). The V end lost 5 bases, the J end lost 8 bases, and 15 bases lay between the germline ends. The CDR3 consists of 13 residues. Germline CDR1 reads MGHDK; CDR2 reads SYGVNS. Written as DNA, the CDR3 is TGTGCCAGCAGTCTAGGAACAGGGAGAACCCAGTACTTC. It codes for CASSLGTGRTQYF.

The chain combines TRBV7-2 with TRBJ2-7, with D possibly TRBD1 on 6 matching bases. Trimming pared 1 base from V and 1 base from J, leaving 17 bases between. This CDR3 contains 17 residues. The germline V gene has CDR1 SGHTA and CDR2 FQGNSA. CDR3 in DNA: TGTGCCAGCAGCTTAGGGTTGACAGGATTAATATCCTACGAGCAGTACTTC. It codes for CASSLGLTGLISYEQYF.

The rearrangement joins TRBV19 to TRBJ1-1, with a possible D match to TRBD1 (5 bases). The germline CDR1 and CDR2 sequences are LNHDA and SQIVND (reference sequence). V lost 7 bases, J lost 5 bases, and 17 bases lay in between. The CDR3 is 14 residues long. The CDR3 protein is CASTHISDRTEAFF. The CDR3 nucleotides are TGTGCCAGTACCCATATCTCTGACAGAACTGAAGCTTTCTTT.

The sample holds a few counts of this clone. The chain is built from TRBV9 and TRBJ2-5; weak D call: TRBD2 (6 bases). The V gene lost 3 bases and the J gene lost 4 bases, with 13 bases spanning the gap. This CDR3 has 14 amino acids. Germline assignment: CDR1 SGDLS and CDR2 YYNGEE. The CDR3: CASSAYGGRETQYF. CDR3 in DNA: TGTGCCAGCAGCGCCTACGGGGGACGAGAGACCCAGTACTTC.

This clone was detected once. The chain uses TRBV19 and TRBJ1-1; no clear D gene. V was shortened by 3 bases and J by 3 bases, with 8 bases between the two germline ends. The CDR3 sequence is 13 residues long. CDR1 LNHDA and CDR2 SQIVND come from the germline V gene (reference sequence). CDR3 DNA sequence: TGTGCCAGTAGTATTTCGGGGTACACTGAAGCTTTCTTT. It encodes CASSISGYTEAFF.

Comments on this clone: The sample contains more than one DNA sequence encoding this CDR3. CDR3 residues: CASSLGQGGYEQYF. The CDR3 nucleotides are TGCGCCAGCAGCTTGGGGCAGGGAGGCTACGAGCAGTACTTC. The gene calls are TRBV5-1 and TRBJ2-7; possibly TRBD2 for D (6 bases). CDR3 size: 14 residues. Trimming pared 0 bases from V and 3 bases from J, leaving 10 bases between. The germline V gene encodes CDR1 SGHRS and CDR2 YFSETQ.

The chain links TRBV5-5 to TRBJ1-2, with 8 bases matching TRBD1. The CDR3 totals 13 residues. The trim removed 0 bases at V and 14 bases at J, leaving 9 bases unmatched. In germline, CDR1 is SGHKS, CDR2 YYEKEE (reference sequence). The CDR3 sequence: CASSLVQGASLTF. CDR3 DNA: TGTGCCAGCAGCTTGGTTCAGGGGGCGTCGTTAACCTTC.

This sequence joins TRBV30 and TRBJ2-1; 10 bases fit TRBD2. This CDR3 comprises 14 residues. V lost 2 bases, J lost 5 bases, and 3 bases stayed unmatched. CDR1 and CDR2 (germline): GTSNPN, SVGIG (reference sequence). The CDR3 loop is CAWSRLAGDNEQFF. The CDR3, as DNA: TGTGCCTGGAGTCGGCTAGCGGGAGACAATGAGCAGTTCTTC.

The V and J genes are TRBV6-5 and TRBJ2-1, with D tentatively TRBD1 (6 bases). Germline loops: CDR1 MNHEY, CDR2 SVGAGI. V lost 7 bases, J lost 6 bases, and 19 bases lay in between. The CDR3 extends over 15 amino acids. The CDR3 nucleotides are TGTGCCAGCACCTTAATCGTGGGGGCAGGCAATGAGCAGTTCTTC. The encoded protein is CASTLIVGAGNEQFF.

The chain joins TRBV7-8 to TRBJ1-4; 7 bases agree with TRBD1. Trimming took 5 bases from V and 7 from J; bases not matched to a gene: 4. Germline CDR1 reads SGHVS; CDR2 reads FQNEAQ. The CDR3 is made up of 13 amino acids. This CDR3 is CASSLRGSEKLFF. The CDR3 region has the DNA TGTGCCAGCAGCCTCAGGGGGAGTGAAAAACTGTTTTTT.

This chain links TRBV5-4 with TRBJ2-5, with D unclear. The CDR3 totals 14 residues. The germline V and J ends were trimmed by 4 bases and 2 bases, with 12 bases remaining between them. From germline, CDR1 is SGHNT and CDR2 YYREEE (reference sequence). The CDR3 loop is CASSVVTGQETQYF. Here the CDR3 DNA reads TGTGCCAGCAGCGTCGTTACCGGTCAAGAGACCCAGTACTTC.

The chain joins TRBV19 to TRBJ2-7; TRBD2 matches 11 bases. CDR1 is LNHDA and CDR2 is SQIVND in the germline V gene (reference sequence). J was trimmed by 6 bases and V by 3 bases; bases with no gene match: 7. This CDR3 comprises 15 residues. The DNA for the CDR3 is TGTGCCAGTAGTATCGCTACTAGCGGGAGTCGCGAGCAGTACTTC. It specifies CASSIATSGSREQYF.